This T cell receptor (beta chain) was documented in a study of blood T cells in healthy people across ages. The use of a sample-barcoded 5' primer and a J-beta primer mix characterized a second PCR of 7 to 11 cycles. Every sample returned 2.5 million or more CDR3-containing paired-end reads. In TCRdb, the 5' RACE reads were re-called with MiXCR into one record per CDR3 protein. Of hundreds of thousands of distinct CDR3 sequences listed, about 24% were seen once; the top ten hold around 10%. Looked up from germline, CDR1 is SGHTA and CDR2 is FQGNSA. The CDR3 covers 15 residues. The same data also contributed to another study, on T cells of mothers and their children. That publication notes: In this cohort, donors were three healthy Caucasian mothers plus their six children.

This TCR was recovered from a boy younger than 18 in good health. Sequencing was done on a sample of blood. The genes are TRBV7-2 and TRBJ2-5, with D perhaps matching TRBD2 (5 bases). The J call may be incorrect, as the DNA end agrees better with TRBJ2-7. CDR3 nucleotides: TGTGCCAGCAGCCCTAGCTTAACTAGTTTCTACGAGCAGTACTTC. Residues: CASSPSLTSFYEQYF.